These 4 T cell receptor beta chains were all obtained from the same sample, sequenced in a study of control samples from healthy donors and cancer patients (dated by TCRdb to 2018 to 2021). Library generation was performed with the immunoSEQ multiplex PCR assay. Here the immuneACCESS table is served through TCRdb, limited to in-frame sequences with V and J called. Missing clones are a known gap in these copies; in checked studies unresolved V genes cover under half, and the rest lacks a known reason. Present in this sample are 110,000 to 150,000 clones, around 90% of which were seen just once. Jointly, the top ten make up less than 5.5% of the sample. Sequenced: blood. All receptors come from a man aged 30 to 39 in good health.

J is TRBJ1-1 and V is TRBV2; 11 nucleotides match TRBD1. Germline loops: CDR1 SNHLY, CDR2 FYNNEI. V dropped 3 bases and J dropped 7; count of bases not matched to a gene: 4. The CDR3 has 14 residues. CDR3 sequence: CASSEGTGGNEAFF. Written as DNA, the CDR3 is TGTGCCAGCAGTGAGGGGACAGGGGGGAATGAAGCTTTCTTT.

CDR3 sequence reads: CASSYSGGYGYTF. In DNA, the CDR3 is TGTGCCAGCAGTTACTCCGGGGGGTATGGCTACACCTTC. The chain employs TRBV6-2 or TRBV6-3 and TRBJ1-2, with D possibly matching TRBD1 (5 bases). Germline V gene lookup returns CDR1 MNHEY and CDR2 SVGEGT. The length of the CDR3 is 13 residues. V lost 0 bases and J 5 bases, leaving 7 bases between the germline ends.

The rearrangement links TRBV9 to TRBJ1-6; tentative D call: TRBD1 (6 bases). The CDR3 runs to 14 residues. Per the germline V gene, CDR1 is SGDLS and CDR2 is YYNGEE. V lost 3 bases, J lost 11 bases, and 15 bases lay in between. In nucleotides, the CDR3 is TGTGCCAGCAGCGCAAGGGACAAGAGTCCACCCCTCCACTTT. The encoded protein is CASSARDKSPPLHF.

CDR3 nucleotide sequence: TGCAGCGTTGGACTAGCCACAGATACGCAGTATTTT. It specifies CSVGLATDTQYF. This rearrangement joins TRBV29-1 to TRBJ2-3, with TRBD2 identical over 7 bases. The CDR3 sequence is 12 residues long. Germline V gene sequence: CDR1 SQVTM, CDR2 ANQGSEA. Unmatched junction bases numbered 0, after V lost 4 bases and J lost 2 bases.